This is a list of T cell receptor beta chains from one sample in a study of blood T cells in healthy people across ages. TCRdb processed the 5' RACE reads anew with MiXCR; each CDR3 protein has one entry. The sample lists 800,000 or so distinct CDR3 sequences; about 46% were seen once. The sequencing input was blood. The receptor source for this set is an elderly man in good health. CDR3s include the opening cysteine and the closing phenylalanine or tryptophan. A D gene is named only where the DNA matches it firmly. Some rows have no size entry. The others give once, few or many, or a class for an expanded clone.

j_gene,abundance,v_gene,d_gene,CDR3nt,CDR3aa
TRBJ2-7,NA,TRBV25-1,NA,TGTGCCAGCAGTGTGCGCCTAGGGGGCTACGAGCAGTACTTC,CASSVRLGGYEQYF
TRBJ2-7,NA,TRBV7-2,NA,TGTGCCAGCAGCTTTACCAGCGACGAGCAGTACTTC,CASSFTSDEQYF
TRBJ1-4,NA,TRBV20-1,NA,TGCAGTGCTAGAGATCTTCGGCCTAATGAAAAACTGTTTTTT,CSARDLRPNEKLFF
TRBJ2-7,few,TRBV20-1,TRBD2,TGCAGTGTTTCGACTAGCGGGATGGACGAGCAGTACTTC,CSVSTSGMDEQYF
TRBJ2-5,few,TRBV24-1,NA,TGTGCCACCAGTGACCTAGGGTCTGGGGGCCAAGAGACCCAGTACTTC,CATSDLGSGGQETQYF
TRBJ2-2,NA,TRBV6-6,NA,TGTGCCAGCAGAACAGAGGCCACCCGGACCGGGGAGCTGTTTTTT,CASRTEATRTGELFF
TRBJ2-1,NA,TRBV9,NA,TGTGCCAGCAGCGTAGCTACAACGGACTTTGAGAATGAGCAGTTCTTC,CASSVATTDFENEQFF
TRBJ2-1,NA,TRBV6-1,TRBD2,TGTGCCAGCAGCGGACTAGCGGGAGGTCTGTACAATGAGCAGTTCTTC,CASSGLAGGLYNEQFF
TRBJ2-5,NA,TRBV5-1,NA,TGCGCCAGCATGGGGGGACCTCAAGAGACCCAGTACTTC,CASMGGPQETQYF
TRBJ1-2,few,TRBV7-3,NA,TGTGCCAGCAGCTTATCGGCGGGGGGAGGCTACACCTTC,CASSLSAGGGYTF
TRBJ2-7,NA,TRBV11-2,NA,TGTGCCAGCAGCACTCACATCGGTACCCAGTACTTC,CASSTHIGTQYF
TRBJ2-7,NA,TRBV20-1,NA,TGCAGTGCTAGAGGGGCCAGAACCTACGAGCAGTACTTC,CSARGARTYEQYF
TRBJ2-6,few,TRBV7-2,TRBD2,TGTGCCAGCAGCTCCCTTAGCGGGAGTCTGCTTGGGGCCAACGTCCTGACTTTC,CASSSLSGSLLGANVLTF
TRBJ2-7,many,TRBV20-1,TRBD1,TGCAGTGCTAGCCGACAGGGAGTGCATGGCGAGCAGTACTTC,CSASRQGVHGEQYF
TRBJ1-1,few,TRBV9,TRBD1,TGTGCCAGCAGCGTCGTACAGGGGTCGAACACTGAAGCTTTCTTT,CASSVVQGSNTEAFF
TRBJ2-4,NA,TRBV12-3/TRBV12-4,NA,TGTGCCAGCAGCTCAGCGGATCTAGCCAAAAACATTCAGTACTTC,CASSSADLAKNIQYF
TRBJ2-4,NA,TRBV20-1,NA,TGCAGTGCTATGGCACCAGGGGCGAACATTCAGTACTTC,CSAMAPGANIQYF
TRBJ2-5,few,TRBV20-1,TRBD2,TGCAGTGCTAGACCGGGACTAGCGGGAGTGGAAGTTCGGGAGACCCAGTACTTC,CSARPGLAGVEVRETQYF
TRBJ1-2,NA,TRBV27,NA,TGTGCCAGCAGTTCCCCCGAGAGGGGCGTTTGGGGCTACACCTTC,CASSSPERGVWGYTF
TRBJ2-3,NA,TRBV5-1,NA,TGCGCCAGCAGCCTACTTGGTTTTGGCGCAGATACGCAGTATTTT,CASSLLGFGADTQYF
TRBJ2-1,few,TRBV20-1,NA,TGCAGTGCTATAGCGGAACACAATGAGCAGTTCTTC,CSAIAEHNEQFF
TRBJ2-6,NA,TRBV10-2,NA,TGCGCCAGCACTCCGGGACACCGCTCTGGGGCCAACGTCCTGACTTTC,CASTPGHRSGANVLTF